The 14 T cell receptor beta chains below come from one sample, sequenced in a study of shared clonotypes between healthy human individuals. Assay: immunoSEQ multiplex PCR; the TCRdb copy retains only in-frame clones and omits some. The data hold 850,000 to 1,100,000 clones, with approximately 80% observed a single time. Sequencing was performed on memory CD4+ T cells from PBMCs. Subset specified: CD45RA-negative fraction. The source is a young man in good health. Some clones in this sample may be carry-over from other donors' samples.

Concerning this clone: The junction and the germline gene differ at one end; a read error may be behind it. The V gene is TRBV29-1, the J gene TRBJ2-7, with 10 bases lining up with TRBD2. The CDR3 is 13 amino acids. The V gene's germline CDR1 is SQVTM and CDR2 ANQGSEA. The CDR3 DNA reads TGCAGTGTTGGAGCGGGAGGGCCTGGAGAGCAGTACTTC. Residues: CSVGAGGPGEQYF.

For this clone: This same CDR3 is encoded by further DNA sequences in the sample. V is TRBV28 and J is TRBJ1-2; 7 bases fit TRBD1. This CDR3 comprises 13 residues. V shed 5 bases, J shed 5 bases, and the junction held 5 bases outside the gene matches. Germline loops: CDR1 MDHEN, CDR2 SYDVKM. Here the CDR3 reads CASSGDRVYGYTF. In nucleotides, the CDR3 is TGTGCCAGCAGTGGCGACAGGGTTTATGGCTACACCTTC.

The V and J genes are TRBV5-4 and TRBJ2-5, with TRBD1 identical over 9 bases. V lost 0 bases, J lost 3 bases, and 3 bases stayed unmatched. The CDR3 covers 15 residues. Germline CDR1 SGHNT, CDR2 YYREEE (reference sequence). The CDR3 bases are TGTGCCAGCAGCTTGGCTGGGACAGGGAAAGAGACCCAGTACTTC. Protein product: CASSLAGTGKETQYF.

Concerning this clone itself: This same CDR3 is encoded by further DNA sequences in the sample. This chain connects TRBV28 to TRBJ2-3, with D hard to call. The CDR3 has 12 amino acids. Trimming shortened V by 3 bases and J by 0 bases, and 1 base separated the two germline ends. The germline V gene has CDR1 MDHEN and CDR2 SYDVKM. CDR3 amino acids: CASSFSTDTQYF. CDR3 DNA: TGTGCCAGCAGTTTTAGCACAGATACGCAGTATTTT.

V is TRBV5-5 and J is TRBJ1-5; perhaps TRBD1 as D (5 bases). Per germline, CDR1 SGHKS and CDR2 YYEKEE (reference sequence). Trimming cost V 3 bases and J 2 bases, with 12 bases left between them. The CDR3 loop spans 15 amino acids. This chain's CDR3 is CASSSRDEGNQPQHF. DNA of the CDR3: TGTGCCAGCAGCTCGAGGGACGAGGGCAATCAGCCCCAGCATTTT.

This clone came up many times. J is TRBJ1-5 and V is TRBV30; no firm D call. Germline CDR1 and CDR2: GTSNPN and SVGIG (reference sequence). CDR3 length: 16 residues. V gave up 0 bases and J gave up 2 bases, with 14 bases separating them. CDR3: CAWSVQTRGGNQPQHF. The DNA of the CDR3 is TGTGCCTGGAGTGTACAGACTCGAGGCGGCAATCAGCCCCAGCATTTT.

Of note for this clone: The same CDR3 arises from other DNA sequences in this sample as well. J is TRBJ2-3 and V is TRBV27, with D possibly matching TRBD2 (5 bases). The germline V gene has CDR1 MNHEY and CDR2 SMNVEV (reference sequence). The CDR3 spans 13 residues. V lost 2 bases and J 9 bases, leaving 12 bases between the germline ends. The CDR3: CASSLTRTDTQYF. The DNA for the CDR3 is TGTGCCAGCAGTTTAACCAGGACTGACACGCAGTATTTT.

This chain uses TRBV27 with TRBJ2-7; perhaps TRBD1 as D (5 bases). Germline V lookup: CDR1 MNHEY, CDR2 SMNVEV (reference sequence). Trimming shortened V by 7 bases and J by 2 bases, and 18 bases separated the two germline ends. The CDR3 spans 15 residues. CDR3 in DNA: TGTGCCAGCAAGAGAATAGGGCAGGGCGCCTACGAGCAGTACTTC. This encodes CASKRIGQGAYEQYF.

The CDR3 spells CASSSRYRPGLADNEQFF. The DNA of the CDR3 is TGTGCCAGCAGCTCCCGTTACCGTCCGGGACTAGCGGACAATGAGCAGTTCTTC. This sequence joins TRBV4-2 and TRBJ2-1; 11 bases are a match to TRBD2. V shed 5 bases, J shed 5 bases, and the junction held 14 bases outside the gene matches. This CDR3 comprises 18 residues. Looked up from germline, CDR1 is LGHNA and CDR2 is YNFKEQ.

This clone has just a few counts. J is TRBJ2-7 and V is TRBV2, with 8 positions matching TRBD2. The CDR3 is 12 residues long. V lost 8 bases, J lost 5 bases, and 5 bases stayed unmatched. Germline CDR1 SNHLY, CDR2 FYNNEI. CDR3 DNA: TGTGCCAGCTCGGGACTAGGTGACGAGCAGTACTTC. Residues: CASSGLGDEQYF.

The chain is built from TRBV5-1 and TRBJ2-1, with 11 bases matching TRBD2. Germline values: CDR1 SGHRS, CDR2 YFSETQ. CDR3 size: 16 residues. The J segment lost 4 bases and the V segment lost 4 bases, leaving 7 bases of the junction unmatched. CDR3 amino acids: CASSPLVAGGYNEQFF. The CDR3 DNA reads TGCGCCAGCAGCCCGTTGGTAGCGGGAGGGTACAATGAGCAGTTCTTC.

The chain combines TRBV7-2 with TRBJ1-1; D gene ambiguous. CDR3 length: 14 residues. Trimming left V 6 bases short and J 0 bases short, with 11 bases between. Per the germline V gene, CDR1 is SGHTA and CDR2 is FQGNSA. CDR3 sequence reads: CASRPTRMNTEAFF. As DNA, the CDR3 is TGTGCCAGCAGGCCTACAAGGATGAACACTGAAGCTTTCTTT.

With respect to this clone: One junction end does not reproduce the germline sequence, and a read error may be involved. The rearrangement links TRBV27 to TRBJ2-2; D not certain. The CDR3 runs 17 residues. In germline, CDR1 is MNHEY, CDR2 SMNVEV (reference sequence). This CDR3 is CASKSRNPGRGTEELFF. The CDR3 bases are TGTGCCAGCAAATCCCGAAATCCCGGTAGAGGCACCGAGGAGCTGTTTTTT.

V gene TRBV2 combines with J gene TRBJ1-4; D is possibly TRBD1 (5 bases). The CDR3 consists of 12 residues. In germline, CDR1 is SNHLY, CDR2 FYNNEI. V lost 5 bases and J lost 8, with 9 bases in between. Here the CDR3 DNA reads TGTGCCAGCAGTTTTAGGGGCGAAAAACTGTTTTTT. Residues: CASSFRGEKLFF.